Below, 18 T cell receptor beta chains from the same sample are listed, as sequenced in a study of T cell responses to AZD1222 COVID-19 vaccine. Sequencing used immunoSEQ multiplex PCR; TCRdb keeps in-frame clones, though not all of them. Here the sample spans more than 150,000 clones, just under 90% being singletons. The sample was peripheral blood, taken on day 0 of AZD1222 vaccination. These receptors were collected from an adult in good health.

The chain joins TRBV18 to TRBJ1-3, with a tentative D call TRBD1 (6 bases). V was pared by 2 bases and J by 5 bases, with 10 bases between. This CDR3 is built from 14 residues. Germline CDR1 KGHSH, CDR2 LQKENI. The CDR3 nucleotides read TGTGCCAGCTCACCAACCGGGGGCAGAAACACCATATATTTT. Amino acids: CASSPTGGRNTIYF.

CDR3: CASSELRGDKSSYNSPLHF. The CDR3 bases are TGCGCCAGCAGTGAGTTAAGGGGGGACAAGAGCTCCTATAATTCACCCCTCCACTTT. The J gene is TRBJ1-6, the V gene TRBV10-2; D may be TRBD1 (6 bases). There are 19 residues in the CDR3. Germline assignment: CDR1 WSHSY and CDR2 SAAADI. V was shortened by 1 base and J by 0 bases, with 16 bases between the two germline ends.

This clone has only one observation. V is TRBV28 and J is TRBJ2-3; D is uncertain. Germline CDR1 reads MDHEN; CDR2 reads SYDVKM. The CDR3 sequence is 14 residues long. The germline V and J ends were trimmed by 7 bases and 1 base, with 12 bases remaining between them. The DNA for the CDR3 is TGTGCCAGCACCAGACCTTGGGGCACAGATACGCAGTATTTT. Translated: CASTRPWGTDTQYF. The full variable domain, completed using reference TRBV28 and TRBJ2-3, is DVKVTQSSRYLVKRTGEKVFLECVQDMDHENMFWYRQDPGLGLRLIYFSYDVKMKEKGDIPEGYSVSREKKERFSLILESASTNQTSMYLCASTRPWGTDTQYFGPGTRLTVL.

This sequence joins TRBV2 and TRBJ2-5, with a possible D match to TRBD2 (6 bases). The germline gives CDR1 SNHLY, CDR2 FYNNEI. The CDR3 has 16 residues. Trimming stripped 2 bases from V and 5 bases from J, with 18 bases between. CDR3 nucleotides: TGTGCCAGCAGTGAAACCGGGGGTCTTGGTTTGGAGACCCAGTACTTC. Translated, it gives CASSETGGLGLETQYF.

This chain uses TRBV19 with TRBJ1-2, with no clear D. The CDR3 loop spans 13 amino acids. Germline V CDR1 and CDR2: LNHDA, SQIVND (reference sequence). Trimming pared 3 bases from V and 6 bases from J, leaving 11 bases between. The CDR3 loop reads CASSIRTPDGYTF. CDR3 nucleotides: TGTGCCAGTAGTATCCGGACCCCAGATGGCTACACCTTC.

In this sample, this clone turned up once. CDR3 amino acids: CASRENNEQFF. DNA for the CDR3: TGTGCCAGCAGGGAGAACAATGAGCAGTTCTTC. The V call is TRBV6-5, the J call TRBJ2-1; no clear D. The CDR3 totals 11 residues. From germline, CDR1 is MNHEY and CDR2 SVGAGI. Trimming stripped 6 bases from V and 5 bases from J, with 5 bases between.

This chain joins TRBV7-2 and TRBJ1-6; no definite D call. The germline V and J ends were trimmed by 6 bases and 4 bases, with 13 bases remaining between them. CDR1 is SGHTA, CDR2 FQGNSA, per germline. The CDR3 loop spans 15 amino acids. As DNA, the CDR3 is TGTGCCAGCAGTGGGCAGGCGGGTTATAATTCACCCCTCCACTTT. Its protein product is CASSGQAGYNSPLHF. The full variable domain, with the rest looked up from reference TRBV7-2 and TRBJ1-6, is GAGVSQSPSNKVTEKGKDVELRCDPISGHTALYWYRQSLGQGLEFLIYFQGNSAPDKSGLPSDRFSAERTGGSVSTLTIQRTQQEDSAVYLCASSGQAGYNSPLHFGNGTRLTVT.

Only one count was recorded for this clone. The J gene is TRBJ1-4, the V gene TRBV5-4, with 8 positions matching TRBD1. Germline assignment: CDR1 SGHNT and CDR2 YYREEE (reference sequence). J was trimmed by 8 bases and V by 0 bases; bases with no gene match: 9. The CDR3 sequence is 16 residues long. The chain's CDR3 is CASSLGSTGVGEKLFF. The CDR3 nucleotides read TGTGCCAGCAGCTTGGGCTCGACAGGGGTCGGGGAAAAACTGTTTTTT.

The V call is TRBV27, the J call TRBJ1-2; TRBD1 aligns across 11 bases. Germline CDR1 reads MNHEY; CDR2 reads SMNVEV (reference sequence). There are 15 residues in the CDR3. V lost 5 bases, J lost 6 bases, and 8 bases stayed unmatched. CDR3 region: CASSPPDRGQNGYTF. The CDR3 nucleotides read TGTGCCAGCAGTCCCCCGGACAGGGGGCAAAATGGCTACACCTTC.

V is TRBV12-3 or TRBV12-4 and J is TRBJ1-1; no firm D call. The V end lost 7 bases, the J end lost 4 bases, and 7 bases lay between the germline ends. This CDR3 region has 11 residues. CDR3 sequence reads: CASIRGTEAFF. The CDR3 nucleotides read TGTGCCAGCATCCGGGGCACTGAAGCTTTCTTT.

This clone has just one count. J is TRBJ1-5 and V is TRBV10-3; D is uncertain. Per germline, CDR1 ENHRY and CDR2 SYGVKD. V lost 2 bases, J lost 5 bases, and 10 bases lay in between. The CDR3 extends over 14 amino acids. The CDR3 DNA reads as TGTGCCATCAGTGAGACCCGCGGGGATCAGCCCCAGCATTTT. It yields the protein CAISETRGDQPQHF.

In nucleotides, the CDR3 is TGCGCCAGCAGCCAACCGGGACGCGGCGGAAACACCATATATTTT. Protein sequence: CASSQPGRGGNTIYF. V usage is TRBV4-1 and J usage is TRBJ1-3; D perhaps matches TRBD1 (5 bases). The V gene lost 2 bases and the J gene lost 4 bases, with 12 bases spanning the gap. CDR1 and CDR2 (germline): MGHRA, YSYEKL. This CDR3 comprises 15 residues.

The rearrangement links TRBV19 to TRBJ2-1; D is perhaps TRBD2 (6 bases). The germline V and J ends were trimmed by 5 bases and 4 bases, with 9 bases remaining between them. Germline loops: CDR1 LNHDA, CDR2 SQIVND (reference sequence). The CDR3 spans 13 residues. The CDR3 bases are TGTGCCAGTAGTGTGGGACTTTACAATGAGCAGTTCTTC. It encodes CASSVGLYNEQFF.

V and J are TRBV2 and TRBJ1-2, with D possibly matching TRBD1 (5 bases). Trimming left V 8 bases short and J 4 bases short, with 17 bases between. CDR3 length equals 14 residues. The germline V gene has CDR1 SNHLY and CDR2 FYNNEI. The CDR3 DNA reads TGTGCCAGCCCGAGCGATTCGGGACCCTATGGCTACACCTTC. This sequence encodes CASPSDSGPYGYTF. The full variable domain, in which reference TRBV2 and TRBJ1-2 provide the parts outside the CDR3, is EPEVTQTPSHQVTQMGQEVILRCVPISNHLYFYWYRQILGQKVEFLVSFYNNEISEKSEIFDDQFSVERPDGSNFTLKIRSTKLEDSAMYFCASPSDSGPYGYTFGSGTRLTVV.

This chain joins TRBV5-6 and TRBJ2-7, with 8 bases that match TRBD1. This CDR3 spans 16 amino acids. Germline trimming cut 4 bases from V and 5 bases from J; bases unmatched to any gene: 14. Germline V gene lookup returns CDR1 SGHDT and CDR2 YYEEEE. The CDR3 sequence is CASSRGQVSFRNEQYF. As DNA, the CDR3 is TGTGCCAGCAGCCGGGGACAGGTGAGCTTTAGGAACGAGCAGTACTTC. Full variable domain (outside the CDR3, taken from reference TRBV5-6 and TRBJ2-7): DAGVTQSPTHLIKTRGQQVTLRCSPKSGHDTVSWYQQALGQGPQFIFQYYEEEERQRGNFPDRFSGHQFPNYSSELNVNALLLGDSALYLCASSRGQVSFRNEQYFGPGTRLTVT.

Here the CDR3 DNA reads TGTGCCAGCAGCCCCGGGGCCAGCTCCTCCTACGAGCAGTACTTC. It yields the protein CASSPGASSSYEQYF. The V gene is TRBV7-9, the J gene TRBJ2-7; D tentatively fits TRBD1 or TRBD2 (5 bases each). V was pared by 5 bases and J by 0 bases, with 14 bases between. This CDR3 spans 15 amino acids. Per the germline V gene, CDR1 is SEHNR and CDR2 is FQNEAQ (reference sequence).

V and J are TRBV6-1 and TRBJ2-7, with 9 bases identical to TRBD2. This CDR3 comprises 15 residues. The V segment lost 2 bases and the J segment 2 bases; nucleotides outside the gene matches: 4. From germline, CDR1 is MNHNS and CDR2 SASEGT. The CDR3 DNA reads as TGTGCCAGCAGTGAATCCGGGACTAGCACCTACGAGCAGTACTTC. Its protein product is CASSESGTSTYEQYF.

This rearrangement joins TRBV5-1 to TRBJ2-7; no reliable D call. Germline-derived CDR1 and CDR2 are SGHRS and YFSETQ. Trimming stripped 0 bases from V and 9 bases from J, with 13 bases between. The length of the CDR3 is 13 residues. In DNA, the CDR3 is TGCGCCAGCAGCTTGGGCCAGCAGATTCGGCAGTACTTC. Its protein product is CASSLGQQIRQYF.